Detailed here is one TCR beta chain. This CDR3 has 14 amino acids. Germline CDR1 and CDR2: ENHRY and SYGVKD. V gave up 0 bases and J gave up 7 bases, with 10 bases separating them. In the original analysis: Quantification of nucleated cells was approximated via reference gene primer amplification. Measured with immunoSEQ multiplex PCR; TCRdb has only the in-frame clones, and not every one. The V and J calls and clone size are taken from that table; D and trimming were inferred from the DNA. The sample includes roughly 250,000 clones, 85% to 90% of them seen just once. The sample originates from a study of blood T cell repertoires in COVID-19. Study at large: The samples span acute and convalescent COVID-19 from the United States, Italy and Spain. T cells, B-cell-depleted T cells, or PBMCs supplied cDNA or gDNA.

This receptor was taken from a woman aged 35 to 49 with acute or convalescent COVID-19. The sequencing input was peripheral blood. The J gene is TRBJ1-5, the V gene TRBV10-3, with D maybe TRBD1 (6 bases). CDR3 coding DNA: TGTGCCATCAGTGAGTCACAGGGTTGGCAGCCCCAGCATTTT. Translation: CAISESQGWQPQHF.